Below, one T cell receptor (beta chain) is given with its context. CDR3 length: 15 residues. With 3 bases removed from V and 4 bases from J, the gap between germline ends came to 13 bases. From germline, CDR1 is ENHRY and CDR2 SYGVKD. This sample was included in a study of circulating and synovial CD4+ cells in juvenile arthritis. Generated by immunoSEQ multiplex PCR, the TCRdb table keeps only in-frame clones and is missing some. This repertoire shows around 17,000 clones, more than 75% found once; its top ten account for approximately 0.73%. The gene calls are TRBV10-3 and TRBJ1-5; a weak D match, TRBD1 (6 bases). What was sequenced was CD4+ T cells from blood. The sequence was collected from a human donor with juvenile idiopathic arthritis. The CDR3 coding sequence is TGTGCCATCAGTGAAGCGGGGGCGGGTAATCAGCCCCAGCATTTT. Its translation: CAISEAGAGNQPQHF.